This T cell receptor (beta chain) was identified in a study of blood T cell repertoires in COVID-19. Study overall: Both acute and convalescent COVID-19 samples were obtained from the United States, Italy and Spain. Sample material is recorded as cDNA or gDNA derived from T cells, B-cell-depleted T cells, or PBMCs.

The germline gives CDR1 SNHLY, CDR2 FYNNEI. The CDR3 length is 13 residues. Trimming shortened V by 4 bases and J by 7 bases, and 13 bases separated the two germline ends. Libraries were prepared by immunoSEQ multiplex PCR; TCRdb keeps only in-frame clonotypes and omits some of them. The table includes 220,000 or so clones, approximately 86% detected once. Sequencing used peripheral blood. The receptor comes from an elderly woman with acute or convalescent COVID-19. The chain uses TRBV2 and TRBJ1-2; the D is unclear. The CDR3 here is CASSAGLEGGYTF. The CDR3, as DNA: TGTGCCAGCAGTGCCGGACTGGAGGGTGGCTACACCTTC.